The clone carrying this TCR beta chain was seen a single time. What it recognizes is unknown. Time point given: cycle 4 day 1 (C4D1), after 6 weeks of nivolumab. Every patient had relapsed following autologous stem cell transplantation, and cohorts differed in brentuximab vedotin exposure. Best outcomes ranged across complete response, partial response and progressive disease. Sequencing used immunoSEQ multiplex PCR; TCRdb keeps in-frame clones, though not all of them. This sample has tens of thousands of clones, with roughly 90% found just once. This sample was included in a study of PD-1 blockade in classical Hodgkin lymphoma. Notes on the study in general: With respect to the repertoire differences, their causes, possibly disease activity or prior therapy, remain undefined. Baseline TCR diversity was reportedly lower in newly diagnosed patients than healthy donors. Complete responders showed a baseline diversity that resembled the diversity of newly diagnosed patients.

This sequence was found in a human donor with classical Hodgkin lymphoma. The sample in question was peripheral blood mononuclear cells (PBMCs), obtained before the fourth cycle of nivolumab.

The CDR3 DNA reads TGCGCCAGCAGCCAAGAAGCCCTAGCGGGAGTCTACAATGAGCAGTTCTTC. It is translated as CASSQEALAGVYNEQFF. The chain employs TRBV4-1 and TRBJ2-1; 10 bases line up with TRBD2. In germline, CDR1 is MGHRA, CDR2 YSYEKL. This CDR3 has 17 residues. Trimming removed 0 bases from V and 3 bases from J; junction bases left unmatched: 5.